This T cell receptor beta chain was captured by sequencing in a study of blood T cell repertoires in COVID-19. Background on the study: Acute-phase and convalescent COVID-19 samples originated in the United States, Italy and Spain.

This CDR3 is 16 amino acids long. The germline V gene has CDR1 SGHDT and CDR2 YYEEEE. V lost 4 bases and J 1 base, leaving 17 bases between the germline ends. No more than 2 weeks before study entry, exposed participants had met a case of COVID-19. Sequencing was performed with immunoSEQ multiplex PCR; in TCRdb, only in-frame clones are kept and a portion is missing. The sample lists more than 300,000 clones, approximately 93% seen once, with around 0.86% in the top ten. The material sequenced was PBMCs or T cells enriched from blood (not recorded which). The chain has TRBV5-6 and TRBJ1-1; a possible D gene is TRBD1 (5 bases). The clonotype comes from a woman in her thirties or forties who had been exposed to COVID-19. CDR3 residues: CASSLRVLQRNTEAFF. CDR3 nucleotides: TGTGCCAGCAGCCTCAGGGTCTTACAACGGAACACTGAAGCTTTCTTT.